The 16 T cell receptor beta chains below all came from one sample that was sequenced in a study of radiotherapy plus CTLA-4 blockade in lung cancer. TCRdb's table, derived via immunoSEQ multiplex PCR, lists solely in-frame clones and lacks some. The profile shows more than 40,000 clones, roughly two thirds of them singletons. This specimen was peripheral blood, taken from a patient treated with radiotherapy plus ipilimumab. These receptor sequences come from a human donor with non-small cell lung cancer who had a complete response to radiotherapy plus ipilimumab.

The chain uses TRBV28 and TRBJ2-7; D remains ambiguous. This CDR3 is built from 12 residues. V shed 4 bases and J shed 6 bases, with 10 bases lying between them. Germline V gene data show CDR1 as MDHEN and CDR2 as SYDVKM. Here the CDR3 reads CASSYAPSEQYF. The CDR3 DNA reads as TGTGCCAGCAGTTACGCGCCATCCGAGCAGTACTTC.

The chain is built from TRBV6-5 and TRBJ1-2; D possibly corresponds to TRBD1 (6 bases). The CDR3 runs 16 residues. Germline CDR1 and CDR2: MNHEY and SVGAGI. V was clipped by 4 bases and J by 2 bases, with 17 bases between them. The CDR3 DNA sequence: TGTGCCAGCAGTTTCAACCCCCGGACAGACAACTATGGCTACACCTTC. Protein sequence: CASSFNPRTDNYGYTF.

The V and J genes are TRBV11-2 and TRBJ2-7, with TRBD1 matching over 12 bases. V shed 6 bases and J 6 bases; nucleotides not matched to a gene: 9. CDR1 is SGHAT, CDR2 FQNNGV, per germline. The CDR3 has 15 amino acids. CDR3 nucleotides: TGTGCCAGCAGTCTACCATGGGACAGGGGGCCCGAGCAGTACTTC. Protein product: CASSLPWDRGPEQYF.

A few counts support this clone. J is TRBJ1-2 and V is TRBV4-1, with D possibly matching TRBD1 (5 bases). Germline CDR1 MGHRA, CDR2 YSYEKL. V lost 5 bases and J 8 bases, leaving 27 bases between the germline ends. CDR3 size: 17 residues. CDR3 residues: CASSFQVARGGARGYTF. DNA of the CDR3: TGCGCCAGCAGCTTCCAGGTGGCCCGTGGAGGGGCGAGGGGCTACACCTTC.

The chain uses TRBV19 and TRBJ1-2, with a possible D match to TRBD1 (6 bases). CDR3 length equals 15 residues. Per germline, CDR1 LNHDA and CDR2 SQIVND (reference sequence). Between the trimmed V and J ends, which lost 1 base and 8 bases, there was a span of 17 bases. The CDR3 region is CASSIGGQGTKGYTF. CDR3 bases: TGTGCCAGTAGTATAGGCGGGCAGGGGACGAAAGGCTACACCTTC.

This chain links TRBV30 with TRBJ2-1; possible D gene TRBD2, 6 bases. Between the trimmed V and J ends, which lost 5 bases and 10 bases, there was a span of 18 bases. Germline V gene lookup returns CDR1 GTSNPN and CDR2 SVGIG (reference sequence). This CDR3 region has 13 residues. CDR3 DNA: TGTGCCTGGGTCTTGGCGGGGCGGCGAGAGCAGTTCTTC. It translates to CAWVLAGRREQFF.

The chain links TRBV10-2 to TRBJ1-1, with D uncertain. V lost 3 bases and J lost 0, with 8 bases in between. Germline CDR1 WSHSY, CDR2 SAAADI. CDR3 length: 14 residues. The CDR3 DNA follows: TGCGCCAGCAGTGAAGCGGTCCTGAACACTGAAGCTTTCTTT. This codes for CASSEAVLNTEAFF.

The chain links TRBV6-1 to TRBJ2-3; 8 nucleotides line up with TRBD2. J lost 6 bases, V lost 3 bases, and 8 bases had no gene match. Germline V gene lookup returns CDR1 MNHNS and CDR2 SASEGT. The CDR3 length is 15 residues. The DNA for the CDR3 is TGTGCCAGCAGTGACGCGGGCTCGGGGGGGGATACGCAGTATTTT. This translates into CASSDAGSGGDTQYF.

The gene calls are TRBV25-1 and TRBJ1-4; 7 nucleotides match TRBD1. J lost 8 bases, V lost 6 bases, and 9 bases had no gene match. Looked up from germline, CDR1 is MGHDK and CDR2 is SYGVNS. This CDR3 has 14 residues. The CDR3 DNA reads TGTGCCAGCAGCCTGACAGGGTTGGAAGAAAAACTGTTTTTT. Protein product: CASSLTGLEEKLFF.

This chain links TRBV6-1 with TRBJ1-6; the match to TRBD1 covers 8 bases. V trimming: 6 bases; J trimming: 7 bases; junction bases outside the gene matches: 8. This CDR3 is built from 15 residues. Germline CDR1 and CDR2: MNHNS and SASEGT. The CDR3 DNA reads TGTGCCAGCAGATTTCAGGGGGCGGGGAATTCACCCCTCCACTTT. Amino acids: CASRFQGAGNSPLHF.

This clone was detected a few times. The chain uses TRBV23-1 and TRBJ2-7, with TRBD1 matching 12 bases. TRBV23-1 is labeled an ORF, and its function is uncertain. This CDR3 has 20 amino acids. Trimming cost V 9 bases and J 2 bases; bases outside gene matches: 23. DNA of the CDR3: TGCGCCAGGGGACAGGGGGCTCGAACCGATACGGGACTAGCGACCTACGAGCAGTACTTC. Translating gives CARGQGARTDTGLATYEQYF.

This chain links TRBV10-1 with TRBJ2-1; D perhaps matches TRBD2 (6 bases). The length of the CDR3 is 13 residues. Germline CDR1 is WNHNN and CDR2 is SYGVQD (reference sequence). V lost 6 bases to trimming and J lost 6 bases, with 12 bases between them. The CDR3 loop is CASSLGGSNEQFF. CDR3 DNA sequence: TGCGCCAGCAGCCTTGGGGGGAGCAATGAGCAGTTCTTC.

This clone was detected only once. The V gene is TRBV6-1, the J gene TRBJ2-6, with 8 bases fitting TRBD1. The CDR3 sequence is 15 residues long. V was clipped by 7 bases and J by 0 bases; unmatched bases: 2. Germline CDR1 is MNHNS and CDR2 is SASEGT. The chain's CDR3 is CASNTGGSGANVLTF. For the CDR3, the DNA is TGTGCCAGCAACACAGGGGGCTCTGGGGCCAACGTCCTGACTTTC.

The chain recombines TRBV11-2 with TRBJ1-2; the D gene is possibly TRBD1 (5 bases). The V gene's germline CDR1 is SGHAT and CDR2 FQNNGV. V dropped 5 bases and J dropped 7 bases, with 11 bases sitting between them. The CDR3 is made up of 12 amino acids. CDR3 DNA: TGTGCCAGCAGCCCCCAGGGAGGTGGCTACACCTTC. Its protein product is CASSPQGGGYTF.

This clone was counted only a few times. The chain is built from TRBV6-6 and TRBJ1-1; D unresolved. Trimming shortened V by 4 bases and J by 1 base, and 10 bases separated the two germline ends. This CDR3 spans 14 amino acids. CDR1 and CDR2 from the germline V gene are MNHNY and SVGAGI (reference sequence). The CDR3 is CASSFTLANTEAFF. DNA for the CDR3: TGTGCCAGCAGTTTCACCCTAGCGAACACTGAAGCTTTCTTT.

This chain links TRBV27 with TRBJ2-1; TRBD2 matches at 8 bases. Germline V gene data show CDR1 as MNHEY and CDR2 as SMNVEV (reference sequence). V was pared by 6 bases and J by 7 bases, with 14 bases of the junction left unmatched. CDR3 length equals 16 residues. CDR3 region: CASSRRGGGGINEQFF. The CDR3 DNA reads TGTGCCAGCAGCCGCCGGGGGGGCGGGGGAATAAATGAGCAGTTCTTC.